The 23 T cell receptor beta chains given below trace back to one sample, sequenced in a study of T cell repertoires in cytomegalovirus infection. Each CDR3 protein is one row after TCRdb ran MiXCR on the reads. Here the sample spans about 98,000 distinct CDR3 sequences, approximately 17% being singletons. The specimen was PBMCs. The receptors derive from a human donor in good health (CMV status not recorded). Some clones in this sample may be carry-over from other donors' samples.

CDR3 protein: CASSRNPSYEQYF. The CDR3 region has the DNA TGTGCCAGCAGCCGTAATCCCTCCTACGAGCAGTACTTC. The rearrangement links TRBV11-2 to TRBJ2-7, with unresolved D. Germline V gives CDR1 SGHAT, CDR2 FQNNGV. The CDR3 spans 13 residues. Trimming left V 5 bases short and J 0 bases short, with 8 bases between. The whole variable domain, filled in from reference TRBV11-2 and TRBJ2-7, reads EAGVAQSPRYKIIEKRQSVAFWCNPISGHATLYWYQQILGQGPKLLIQFQNNGVVDDSQLPKDRFSAERLKGVDSTLKIQPAKLEDSAVYLCASSRNPSYEQYFGPGTRLTVT.

This clonotype occurred a few times. The rearrangement joins TRBV28 to TRBJ1-5, with D hard to call. The V gene lost 7 bases and the J gene lost 5 bases, with 12 bases spanning the gap. This CDR3 contains 13 residues. The germline V gene has CDR1 MDHEN and CDR2 SYDVKM. CDR3 sequence reads: CASTMDGYQPQHF. The CDR3 region has the DNA TGTGCCAGCACCATGGACGGTTATCAGCCCCAGCATTTT.

This clonotype was seen only a few times. The V gene is TRBV6-5, the J gene TRBJ2-2, with 8 positions matching TRBD1. CDR3 length: 14 amino acids. Trimming cost V 6 bases and J 4 bases; bases outside gene matches: 4. Germline-derived CDR1 and CDR2 are MNHEY and SVGAGI. The CDR3 sequence is CASSVTGVTGELFF. CDR3 nucleotides: TGTGCCAGCAGCGTGACAGGGGTCACCGGGGAGCTGTTTTTT.

The table lists this clonotype with a few counts. The rearrangement joins TRBV6-5 to TRBJ2-5, with D maybe TRBD2 (7 bases). The CDR3 has 15 amino acids. The V end lost 5 bases, the J end lost 2 bases, and 15 bases lay between the germline ends. CDR1 is MNHEY and CDR2 is SVGAGI in the germline V gene. The CDR3: CASSNTGGRQETQYF. CDR3 bases: TGTGCCAGCAGTAATACCGGGGGGCGGCAAGAGACCCAGTACTTC.

This clonotype has at least ten counts. This chain connects TRBV7-2 to TRBJ1-2; TRBD1 is a possible D gene (5 bases). V lost 4 bases and J 8 bases, leaving 17 bases between the germline ends. The CDR3 contains 14 residues. CDR1 is SGHTA and CDR2 is FQGNSA in the germline V gene. Here the CDR3 reads CASSSGTGALGYTF. CDR3 bases: TGTGCCAGCAGCTCCGGCACCGGGGCCTTAGGCTACACCTTC.

The V gene is TRBV18, the J gene TRBJ2-1; 11 nucleotides align to TRBD1. The ends lost 0 bases at V and 4 bases at J; junction bases unmatched: 5. The CDR3 is 17 amino acids. CDR1 is KGHSH, CDR2 LQKENI, per germline. The CDR3 DNA reads as TGTGCCAGCTCACCACCAAGGACAGGGGGCCGTTACAATGAGCAGTTCTTC. This gives the protein CASSPPRTGGRYNEQFF.

This clonotype was seen a few times. This chain uses TRBV5-1 with TRBJ2-7; TRBD2 matches 8 bases. After removal of 3 bases from V and 2 bases from J, the junction contained 4 bases not matched to a gene. The CDR3 has 14 amino acids. Germline lookup yields CDR1 SGHRS and CDR2 YFSETQ. The CDR3 region has the DNA TGCGCCAGCAGCTATTTGGGACTAGCCTACGAGCAGTACTTC. Translated, it gives CASSYLGLAYEQYF.

This clonotype has only a few counts. V usage is TRBV10-3 and J usage is TRBJ2-2; D is uncertain. The CDR3 is 12 amino acids. The V and J ends lost 3 bases and 6 bases respectively, with 5 bases between them. Per the germline V gene, CDR1 is ENHRY and CDR2 is SYGVKD. The CDR3 sequence: CAISEFPGELFF. In DNA, the CDR3 is TGTGCCATCAGTGAATTTCCCGGGGAGCTGTTTTTT.

As concerns this clonotype: A much larger clone differs from this one at a single base, so this may be a read error. The rearrangement uses TRBV11-2 and TRBJ2-1; 11 nucleotides agree with TRBD2. Per germline, CDR1 SGHAT and CDR2 FQNNGV. V was pared by 0 bases and J by 12 bases, with 16 bases of the junction left unmatched. There are 18 residues in the CDR3. The CDR3 reads CASSLDRGSGGARSGQFF. In nucleotides, the CDR3 is TGTGCCAGCAGCTTAGATCGGGGTAGCGGGGGGGCGAGAAGTGGGCAGTTCTTC.

This chain joins TRBV20-1 and TRBJ2-7, with TRBD1 identical over 9 bases. This CDR3 is built from 18 residues. V lost 3 bases and J lost 4; bases outside the gene matches: 19. Germline CDR1 DFQATT, CDR2 SNEGSKA (reference sequence). The CDR3, as DNA: TGCAGTGCTAGGGGGGGACAGGGTCAGCGGATAGATCCGTACGAGCAGTACTTC. It specifies CSARGGQGQRIDPYEQYF.

The chain recombines TRBV7-9 with TRBJ1-2; a weak D match, TRBD1 (5 bases). The CDR3 has 13 residues. CDR1 is SEHNR and CDR2 is FQNEAQ in the germline V gene (reference sequence). V lost 3 bases and J lost 7, with 12 bases in between. CDR3 DNA sequence: TGTGCCAGCAGCTTTGAGGGGCCGGGTGGCTACACCTTC. It encodes CASSFEGPGGYTF.

Many counts were recorded for this clonotype. The rearrangement uses TRBV6-2 or TRBV6-3 and TRBJ2-7; 8 positions agree with TRBD1. CDR1 MNHEY and CDR2 SVGEGT come from the germline V gene. V dropped 6 bases and J dropped 4; count of bases not matched to a gene: 8. There are 14 residues in the CDR3. The CDR3 sequence is CASSTDREAYEQYF. CDR3 in DNA: TGTGCCAGCAGCACGGACAGGGAGGCGTACGAGCAGTACTTC.

Ten or more counts support this clonotype. J is TRBJ2-3 and V is TRBV7-8, with 9 bases that match TRBD2. CDR3 size: 16 residues. Germline CDR1 is SGHVS and CDR2 is FQNEAQ. V was pared by 5 bases and J by 0 bases, with 6 bases of the junction left unmatched. The DNA for the CDR3 is TGTGCCAGCAGCCCTTCTCTAGCGGGAAGCACAGATACGCAGTATTTT. This translates into CASSPSLAGSTDTQYF. The full variable domain, with the rest looked up from reference TRBV7-8 and TRBJ2-3, is GAGVSQSPRYKVAKRGQDVALRCDPISGHVSLFWYQQALGQGPEFLTYFQNEAQLDKSGLPSDRFFAERPEGSVSTLKIQRTQQEDSAVYLCASSPSLAGSTDTQYFGPGTRLTVL.

This clonotype was seen many times. This chain connects TRBV7-3 to TRBJ2-1, with D hard to call. Germline values: CDR1 SGHTA, CDR2 FQGTGA. CDR3 length: 13 amino acids. V lost 4 bases and J 10 bases, leaving 14 bases between the germline ends. The CDR3 nucleotides read TGTGCCAGCAGCTCCCCCCCGGCGGTGGAGCAGTTCTTC. The encoded protein is CASSSPPAVEQFF.

The chain couples TRBV29-1 to TRBJ2-5; 12 nucleotides align to TRBD2. Germline CDR1 reads SQVTM; CDR2 reads ANQGSEA. V was pared by 7 bases and J by 1 base, with 4 bases of the junction left unmatched. The CDR3 is 14 amino acids. The CDR3 loop reads CSAKTSGGQETQYF. CDR3 DNA: TGCAGCGCTAAGACTAGCGGGGGCCAAGAGACCCAGTACTTC.

This clonotype was observed many times. This chain joins TRBV7-2 and TRBJ2-7; D call uncertain. From germline, CDR1 is SGHTA and CDR2 FQGNSA. The V and J ends lost 8 bases and 0 bases respectively, with 14 bases between them. CDR3 length: 14 amino acids. The CDR3 protein is CASGAPASSYEQYF. Here the CDR3 DNA reads TGTGCCAGCGGTGCCCCGGCGAGCTCCTACGAGCAGTACTTC.

The rearrangement links TRBV5-6 to TRBJ1-5, with no clear D. Germline V CDR1 and CDR2: SGHDT, YYEEEE. The CDR3 runs 14 residues. The germline V and J ends were trimmed by 3 bases and 0 bases, with 7 bases remaining between them. The CDR3 here is CASSSGVSNQPQHF. In nucleotides, the CDR3 is TGTGCCAGCAGCTCGGGAGTTAGCAATCAGCCCCAGCATTTT. Full variable domain (remainder filled in from reference TRBV5-6 and TRBJ1-5): DAGVTQSPTHLIKTRGQQVTLRCSPKSGHDTVSWYQQALGQGPQFIFQYYEEEERQRGNFPDRFSGHQFPNYSSELNVNALLLGDSALYLCASSSGVSNQPQHFGDGTRLSIL.

The table lists this clonotype with a few counts. This chain links TRBV29-1 with TRBJ1-1; no definite D call. The CDR3 loop spans 13 amino acids. Deletions cut 2 bases from V and 1 base from J, with 8 bases between. Per the germline V gene, CDR1 is SQVTM and CDR2 is ANQGSEA. CDR3 bases: TGCAGCGTTGAAAGGCAGACGAACACTGAAGCTTTCTTT. Its protein product is CSVERQTNTEAFF.

The rearrangement uses TRBV19 and TRBJ1-6, with TRBD1 as a possible D gene (6 bases). Trimming cost V 6 bases and J 7 bases, with 13 bases left between them. The CDR3 length is 14 residues. From germline, CDR1 is LNHDA and CDR2 SQIVND (reference sequence). Here the CDR3 reads CASSNGQQNSPLHF. The CDR3 DNA is TGTGCCAGTAGCAACGGACAGCAAAATTCACCCCTCCACTTT.

The table lists this clonotype with many counts. The rearrangement links TRBV7-2 to TRBJ2-7, with 11 nucleotides matching TRBD2. Germline V gene sequence: CDR1 SGHTA, CDR2 FQGNSA. The CDR3 consists of 14 residues. V shed 5 bases and J 7 bases; nucleotides not matched to a gene: 7. DNA of the CDR3: TGTGCCAGCAGCGTAACTAGCGGGGGAGCAGAGCAGTACTTC. This codes for CASSVTSGGAEQYF.

This rearrangement joins TRBV28 to TRBJ2-5; the match to TRBD2 covers 11 bases. CDR3 size: 15 residues. Per germline, CDR1 MDHEN and CDR2 SYDVKM. J lost 2 bases, V lost 5 bases, and 4 bases had no gene match. The CDR3 DNA follows: TGTGCCAGCAGTCCCGGGACTAGCGGACAAGAGACCCAGTACTTC. This encodes CASSPGTSGQETQYF.

This clonotype was found many times. The J gene is TRBJ1-1, the V gene TRBV7-2; weak D call: TRBD1 (5 bases). CDR1 SGHTA and CDR2 FQGNSA come from the germline V gene. This CDR3 region has 14 residues. V shed 5 bases and J shed 1 base, with 11 bases lying between them. The CDR3 DNA is TGTGCCAGCAGCCCCCGTACAGGGAACACTGAAGCTTTCTTT. Protein: CASSPRTGNTEAFF. The full variable domain, in which reference TRBV7-2 and TRBJ1-1 provide the parts outside the CDR3, is GAGVSQSPSNKVTEKGKDVELRCDPISGHTALYWYRQSLGQGLEFLIYFQGNSAPDKSGLPSDRFSAERTGGSVSTLTIQRTQQEDSAVYLCASSPRTGNTEAFFGQGTRLTVV.

The chain links TRBV30 to TRBJ2-7, with D possibly being TRBD1 (6 bases). Germline values: CDR1 GTSNPN, CDR2 SVGIG (reference sequence). The CDR3 runs to 15 residues. Trimming stripped 2 bases from V and 5 bases from J, with 19 bases between. The CDR3: CAWSRRAQGGHEQYF. CDR3 nucleotides: TGTGCCTGGAGTCGAAGAGCACAGGGCGGCCACGAGCAGTACTTC.